A single sample gave rise to the 26 T cell receptor beta chains below, sequenced in a study of metastatic and nonmetastatic thyroid tumors. Thyroid surgery was preceded by no treatment in any patient. TCRdb reassembled clones from the PCR reads with MiXCR. The data contain 30,000 to 40,000 clones, 25% to 30% of them singletons. The source material was blood. The receptor source for this set is a female donor with papillary thyroid cancer or a benign thyroid nodule (not recorded which). Some clones in this sample may be carry-over from other donors' samples.

The chain joins TRBV11-3 to TRBJ1-2; 8 nucleotides match TRBD1. CDR1 is SGHNT and CDR2 is YENEEA in the germline V gene. This CDR3 region has 15 residues. Losses at the gene ends were 3 bases for V and 4 bases for J; bases not matched to a gene: 7. DNA of the CDR3: TGTGCCAGCAGCTTTTCGACAGGGGCGGCCTATGGCTACACCTTC. This encodes CASSFSTGAAYGYTF.

J is TRBJ2-7 and V is TRBV6-1; a weak D match, TRBD1 (6 bases). There are 14 residues in the CDR3. Germline loops: CDR1 MNHNS, CDR2 SASEGT. Trimming stripped 5 bases from V and 2 bases from J, with 13 bases between. This CDR3 reads CASSRDMETYEQYF. CDR3 DNA: TGTGCCAGCAGTCGGGACATGGAAACCTACGAGCAGTACTTC.

As concerns this clone: The junction differs from germline at one of its ends, possibly a read error. J is TRBJ2-7 and V is TRBV5-1; TRBD1 matches 8 bases. The CDR3 runs 15 residues. The germline V gene has CDR1 SGHRS and CDR2 YFSETQ. The CDR3 DNA sequence: TGCGCCATCAGCCGGGGACAGGCTCCTTCCTACGAGCAGTACTTC. Translating gives CAISRGQAPSYEQYF.

The sample holds many counts of this clone. The rearrangement joins TRBV28 to TRBJ1-2; tentatively, D is TRBD1 (5 bases). The germline V gene encodes CDR1 MDHEN and CDR2 SYDVKM. The V end was cut by 6 bases, the J end by 4 bases, with 15 bases between. CDR3 length: 14 amino acids. The chain's CDR3 is CASSLGGGSYGYTF. The DNA of the CDR3 is TGTGCCAGCAGCCTTGGGGGGGGGAGCTATGGCTACACCTTC.

Notes on this clone: One end of the junction is discordant with germline, which a read error may explain. This sequence joins TRBV20-1 and TRBJ2-3; 8 nucleotides agree with TRBD2. Germline V gene data show CDR1 as DFQATT and CDR2 as SNEGSKA (reference sequence). The length of the CDR3 is 15 residues. CDR3 sequence reads: CSDRGAGGRTGTQYF. CDR3 DNA: TGCAGTGACCGGGGGGCGGGAGGCCGCACAGGTACGCAGTATTTT.

This clone has a single count. The junction and the germline gene differ at one end; a read error may be behind it. The V gene is TRBV3-1, the J gene TRBJ1-6; D remains unclear. CDR1 LGHDT and CDR2 YNNKEL come from the germline V gene (reference sequence). The CDR3 spans 11 residues. CDR3 residues: CAISQDPPLHF. The DNA for the CDR3 is TGTGCCATCAGCCAAGATCCACCCCTCCACTTT. The full variable domain, completed using reference TRBV3-1 and TRBJ1-6, is DTAVSQTPKYLVTQMGNDKSIKCEQNLGHDTMYWYKQDSKKFLKIMFSYNNKELIINETVPNRFSPKSPDKAHLNLHINSLELGDSAVYFCAISQDPPLHFGNGTRLTVT.

V is TRBV18 and J is TRBJ2-1, with TRBD1 identical over 9 bases. Germline values: CDR1 KGHSH, CDR2 LQKENI. This CDR3 is 14 amino acids long. Trimming removed 2 bases from V and 6 bases from J; junction bases left unmatched: 2. For the CDR3, the DNA is TGTGCCAGCTCACCAGAGGGACAGGGCAATGAGCAGTTCTTC. Translated, it gives CASSPEGQGNEQFF.

This clone was seen ten or more times. This sequence joins TRBV4-2 and TRBJ1-2; weak D call: TRBD1 (6 bases). Looked up from germline, CDR1 is LGHNA and CDR2 is YNFKEQ. The CDR3 extends over 16 amino acids. Trimming took 0 bases from V and 5 from J, leaving 16 bases between them. The CDR3 is CASSQDAGEVGYGYTF. As DNA, the CDR3 is TGTGCCAGCAGCCAAGATGCAGGGGAGGTTGGGTATGGCTACACCTTC.

This clone was detected only a few times. This chain connects TRBV12-3 or TRBV12-4 to TRBJ1-1, with D perhaps matching TRBD1 (5 bases). Trimming removed 5 bases from V and 1 base from J, with 8 bases in between. The CDR3 is made up of 13 amino acids. DNA for the CDR3: TGTGCCAGCAGTCCGACAGCGAACACTGAAGCTTTCTTT. Its protein is CASSPTANTEAFF.

This clone was picked up many times. A much larger clone lies a single base off, so this may be a read error. V usage is TRBV15 and J usage is TRBJ1-2, with D perhaps matching TRBD1 (5 bases). This CDR3 spans 15 amino acids. Looked up from germline, CDR1 is LNHNV and CDR2 is YYDKDF (reference sequence). CDR3 amino acids: CATSGESVGLHGYTF. In DNA form, the CDR3 reads TGTGCCACCAGCGGAGAGAGTGTGGGGCTCCATGGCTACACCTTC.

This clone has just a few counts. This rearrangement joins TRBV20-1 to TRBJ1-5; the match to TRBD1 covers 10 bases. The CDR3 is made up of 15 amino acids. With V trimmed by 3 bases and J by 4 bases, 6 bases remained unmatched. Germline lookup yields CDR1 DFQATT and CDR2 SNEGSKA (reference sequence). The CDR3 sequence is CSASSGTGANQPQHF. CDR3 DNA: TGCAGTGCTAGCTCCGGGACAGGGGCTAATCAGCCCCAGCATTTT.

This clone has a handful of counts. The gene calls are TRBV28 and TRBJ1-5, with 7 bases identical to TRBD1. V trimming: 2 bases; J trimming: 0 bases; junction bases outside the gene matches: 4. Germline V gene sequence: CDR1 MDHEN, CDR2 SYDVKM. CDR3 length: 16 amino acids. The CDR3: CASSLATGNSNQPQHF. The CDR3 coding sequence is TGTGCCAGCAGTTTAGCGACAGGGAATAGCAATCAGCCCCAGCATTTT.

This chain uses TRBV27 with TRBJ1-3, with 8 bases identical to TRBD1. Germline-derived CDR1 and CDR2 are MNHEY and SMNVEV (reference sequence). This CDR3 has 18 residues. Trimming at V came to 3 bases and at J to 0 bases, leaving 10 bases not matched to a gene. DNA of the CDR3: TGTGCCAGCAGTTTCTCCGGGACAGGCCCTCTCTCTGGAAACACCATATATTTT. It codes for CASSFSGTGPLSGNTIYF.

This clone has a handful of counts. The J gene is TRBJ2-1, the V gene TRBV6-1; no definite D call. Germline values: CDR1 MNHNS, CDR2 SASEGT. This CDR3 contains 10 residues. With 6 bases removed from V and 10 bases from J, the gap between germline ends came to 7 bases. DNA for the CDR3: TGTGCCAGCAGGACCCTGGAGCAGTTCTTC. Its translation: CASRTLEQFF.

The table lists this clone with many counts. The rearrangement links TRBV5-6 to TRBJ1-2, with no clear D. The CDR3 is 15 residues long. Trimming left V 2 bases short and J 1 base short, with 12 bases between. Germline CDR1 SGHDT, CDR2 YYEEEE. In nucleotides, the CDR3 is TGTGCCAGCAGCTTCCGAGAGACTTATAACTATGGCTACACCTTC. Translated, it gives CASSFRETYNYGYTF.

This clone was found many times. V is TRBV20-1 and J is TRBJ2-2, with 7 bases identical to TRBD1. The V segment lost 1 base and the J segment 4 bases; nucleotides outside the gene matches: 9. Germline V CDR1 and CDR2: DFQATT, SNEGSKA (reference sequence). This CDR3 spans 16 amino acids. The CDR3 DNA reads TGCAGTGCTAGAGTCCGAACAGGGGACGGCACCGGGGAGCTGTTTTTT. As protein: CSARVRTGDGTGELFF.

The CDR3, as DNA: TGTGCCAGCAGTTACTCTGGACAAGATCAGCCCCAGCATTTT. Amino acids: CASSYSGQDQPQHF. V usage is TRBV6-2 or TRBV6-3 and J usage is TRBJ1-5, with a possible D match to TRBD1 (5 bases). CDR1 is MNHEY and CDR2 is SVGEGT in the germline V gene. This CDR3 spans 14 amino acids. Trimming pared 0 bases from V and 5 bases from J, leaving 8 bases between.

Comment on this clone: The junction shows a germline mismatch at one end, possibly a read error. The V gene is TRBV7-8, the J gene TRBJ1-6, with D maybe TRBD1 (5 bases). This CDR3 contains 15 residues. Germline V gives CDR1 SGHVS, CDR2 FQNEAQ. Here the CDR3 reads CDSSLGVPPRSPLHF. Written as DNA, the CDR3 is TGTGACAGCAGCTTAGGGGTCCCCCCGCGGTCACCCCTCCATTTT.

This clone was seen ten or more times. The chain combines TRBV20-1 with TRBJ2-3; a possible D gene is TRBD2 (5 bases). This CDR3 is built from 13 residues. V shed 6 bases and J shed 8 bases, with 18 bases lying between them. Germline assignment: CDR1 DFQATT and CDR2 SNEGSKA (reference sequence). CDR3 nucleotide sequence: TGCAGTGCCCGTCTTGGAGGAGCCTTTACGCAGTATTTT. As protein: CSARLGGAFTQYF.

As regards this clone: The junction and the germline gene differ at one end; a read error may be behind it. The CDR3 here is CSAEGVGAYTQYF. Here the CDR3 DNA reads TGCAGTGCAGAGGGCGTGGGGGCGTATACTCAGTATTTT. The chain employs TRBV20-1 and TRBJ2-3; possible D gene TRBD1, 6 bases. The CDR3 sequence is 13 residues long. Germline loops: CDR1 DFQATT, CDR2 SNEGSKA (reference sequence).

This clone was seen many times. J is TRBJ1-1 and V is TRBV6-1; 8 bases are shared with TRBD1. Germline V gives CDR1 MNHNS, CDR2 SASEGT. This CDR3 contains 14 residues. Trimming cost V 6 bases and J 3 bases; bases outside gene matches: 6. CDR3: CASSTGQGYTEAFF. The CDR3 bases are TGTGCCAGCAGCACCGGACAGGGTTACACTGAAGCTTTCTTT.

This clone is medium-sized within its sample. The chain links TRBV18 to TRBJ2-7; 10 bases are a match to TRBD1. V shed 6 bases and J 4 bases; nucleotides not matched to a gene: 6. This CDR3 spans 14 amino acids. Germline V gene lookup returns CDR1 KGHSH and CDR2 LQKENI. The CDR3 DNA reads as TGTGCCAGCTCGCTGGGACAGGGGATATACGAGCAGTACTTC. Protein: CASSLGQGIYEQYF.

This clone occurred many times. The CDR3 region has the DNA TGTGCCAGCAGTTTCCCCCTGGGCTATGGCTACACCTTC. Protein sequence: CASSFPLGYGYTF. The genes are TRBV28 and TRBJ1-2; D gene ambiguous. Trimming removed 3 bases at V and 4 bases at J, with 9 bases between. The CDR3 consists of 13 residues. Germline CDR1 is MDHEN and CDR2 is SYDVKM.

This clone was observed a few times. The chain couples TRBV12-3 or TRBV12-4 to TRBJ1-6; D gene unclear. This CDR3 comprises 14 residues. Trimming removed 5 bases at V and 7 bases at J, with 12 bases between. The DNA of the CDR3 is TGTGCCAGCAGTCCCGGCACCCACAATTCACCCCTCCACTTT. Translating it yields CASSPGTHNSPLHF.

Only a few counts were recorded for this clone. CDR3 in DNA: TGTGCCAGCAGGGGGACTAGCGGGTTCACAGATACGCAGTATTTT. It specifies CASRGTSGFTDTQYF. This sequence joins TRBV6-1 and TRBJ2-3, with 12 positions matching TRBD2. V lost 6 bases, J lost 2 bases, and 3 bases stayed unmatched. The CDR3 extends over 15 amino acids. Germline V gene data show CDR1 as MNHNS and CDR2 as SASEGT.

This clone was recorded at least ten times. The gene calls are TRBV5-1 and TRBJ1-4; D is unclear. V was trimmed by 1 base and J by 6 bases, leaving 16 bases between them. The germline V gene has CDR1 SGHRS and CDR2 YFSETQ. The CDR3 sequence is 16 residues long. CDR3 residues: CASSLLGRLGDEKLFF. CDR3 in DNA: TGCGCCAGCAGCTTGTTGGGGAGGCTAGGCGATGAAAAACTGTTTTTT.